What follows are 26 T cell receptor beta chains derived from one specimen sequenced in a study of T cells in Graves' hyperthyroidism and ophthalmopathy. Amplification of TCR beta CDR3 regions was performed using RNA transcripts as template. Primed by the HTBI set, a first-round RT-PCR was run on the TCR CDR3. TCRdb independently ran MiXCR on the multiplex PCR reads; one entry per CDR3 protein. The table has 450,000 to 600,000 distinct CDR3 sequences, just under 20% seen once. Sequencing input: blood. The receptors stem from a man aged 40-49 years with Graves' ophthalmopathy.

V gene TRBV5-1 combines with J gene TRBJ2-3; 10 bases map to TRBD1. Germline CDR1 is SGHRS and CDR2 is YFSETQ. V gave up 5 bases and J gave up 5 bases; unmatched junction bases: 8. The CDR3 sequence is 15 residues long. CDR3 sequence (DNA): TGCGCCAGCAGTCTCCTGGGACAGGGGATAGATACGCAGTATTTT. Amino acid sequence: CASSLLGQGIDTQYF. The complete variable domain, with remaining parts taken from reference TRBV5-1 and TRBJ2-3, reads KAGVTQTPRYLIKTRGQQVTLSCSPISGHRSVSWYQQTPGQGLQFLFEYFSETQRNKGNFPGRFSGRQFSNSRSEMNVSTLELGDSALYLCASSLLGQGIDTQYFGPGTRLTVL.

The chain has TRBV24-1 and TRBJ2-3, with 7 bases fitting TRBD1. The V and J ends lost 2 bases and 2 bases, in that order; junction bases with no gene match: 3. Germline V gene sequence: CDR1 KGHDR, CDR2 SFDVKD. The CDR3 contains 15 residues. CDR3 in DNA: TGTGCCACCAGTGATTCGGACAGGTTCACAGATACGCAGTATTTT. Amino acids: CATSDSDRFTDTQYF.

This rearrangement joins TRBV5-1 to TRBJ2-2, with D perhaps matching TRBD2 (5 bases). The CDR3 runs to 14 residues. V lost 6 bases and J 1 base, leaving 10 bases between the germline ends. Germline CDR1 SGHRS, CDR2 YFSETQ. CDR3 loop: CASKKEENTGELFF. In DNA form, the CDR3 reads TGCGCCAGCAAAAAGGAGGAGAACACCGGGGAGCTGTTTTTT.

The CDR3 loop reads CASSRPALDGELFF. The CDR3 nucleotides read TGTGCCAGCAGCCGGCCGGCCCTAGACGGGGAGCTGTTTTTT. This rearrangement joins TRBV7-2 to TRBJ2-2; the D is unclear. Germline V CDR1 and CDR2: SGHTA, FQGNSA. This CDR3 has 14 residues. V shed 5 bases and J shed 7 bases, with 14 bases lying between them. Based on the CDR3 plus reference TRBV7-2 and TRBJ2-2, the full variable domain is GAGVSQSPSNKVTEKGKDVELRCDPISGHTALYWYRQSLGQGLEFLIYFQGNSAPDKSGLPSDRFSAERTGGSVSTLTIQRTQQEDSAVYLCASSRPALDGELFFGEGSRLTVL.

Concerning this clonotype: One junction end disagrees with the germline gene, perhaps due to a read error. The chain links TRBV20-1 to TRBJ2-2; D possibly corresponds to TRBD2 (5 bases). The germline CDR1 and CDR2 sequences are DFQATT and SNEGSKA (reference sequence). This CDR3 is 13 amino acids long. CDR3: CSASPGNIGELFF. The CDR3 DNA follows: TGCAGTGCTAGCCCGGGGAACATCGGGGAGCTGTTTTTT.

By share of the sample, this clonotype is medium-sized. V gene TRBV10-2 combines with J gene TRBJ2-3; no firm D call. This CDR3 contains 13 residues. V dropped 4 bases and J dropped 3 bases, with 8 bases sitting between them. Germline loops: CDR1 WSHSY, CDR2 SAAADI. Written as DNA, the CDR3 is TGCGCCAGCAGTGGATCGATAACAGATACGCAGTATTTT. Translating gives CASSGSITDTQYF.

The chain is built from TRBV7-9 and TRBJ2-7; no clear D gene. This CDR3 comprises 12 residues. CDR1 and CDR2 from the germline V gene are SEHNR and FQNEAQ (reference sequence). Trimming cost V 8 bases and J 6 bases, with 14 bases left between them. The CDR3 protein is CASQRFSVEQYF. CDR3 in DNA: TGTGCCAGCCAGCGTTTCTCGGTCGAGCAGTACTTC.

In its sample, this clonotype was seen many times. The chain employs TRBV6-1 and TRBJ1-2; possible D gene TRBD1, 5 bases. Germline lookup yields CDR1 MNHNS and CDR2 SASEGT. Trimming pared 4 bases from V and 2 bases from J, leaving 8 bases between. The CDR3 runs to 13 residues. Written as DNA, the CDR3 is TGTGCCAGCAGTGCGACAGTGAACTATGGCTACACCTTC. It translates to CASSATVNYGYTF.

In its sample, this clonotype was seen a few times. At one of its ends the junction is not consistent with the germline gene, which may arise from a read error. V and J are TRBV5-1 and TRBJ2-1, with 7 bases identical to TRBD2. Germline lookup yields CDR1 SGHRS and CDR2 YFSETQ. CDR3 length: 16 amino acids. The CDR3 nucleotides read TGTGCCAGCAGCTTGGCGGCGGGAGAACCTAACAATGAGCAGTTCTTC. Its translation: CASSLAAGEPNNEQFF.

The rearrangement uses TRBV20-1 and TRBJ2-7; TRBD2 matches at 8 bases. Trimming cost V 6 bases and J 3 bases; bases outside gene matches: 7. Germline CDR1 is DFQATT and CDR2 is SNEGSKA (reference sequence). The CDR3 sequence is 13 residues long. The CDR3 coding sequence is TGCAGTGCCGTAGAGACTAGCGTCTACGAGCAGTACTTC. Translation: CSAVETSVYEQYF.

This clonotype was seen a few times. The CDR3 loop reads CASRATGGGRTDTQYF. In DNA, the CDR3 is TGTGCCAGTAGAGCAACAGGGGGCGGAAGGACAGATACGCAGTATTTT. This rearrangement joins TRBV19 to TRBJ2-3; the match to TRBD1 covers 9 bases. V shed 6 bases, J shed 3 bases, and the junction held 10 bases outside the gene matches. Germline V gene lookup returns CDR1 LNHDA and CDR2 SQIVND (reference sequence). The CDR3 is made up of 16 amino acids.

V gene TRBV7-8 combines with J gene TRBJ2-5; D perhaps matches TRBD1 (5 bases). The CDR3 covers 15 residues. CDR1 and CDR2 from the germline V gene are SGHVS and FQNEAQ. The ends were cut back, 5 bases at V and 5 bases at J, with 18 bases in the middle. The CDR3 loop is CASSLLGRKGETQYF. The CDR3 DNA reads as TGTGCCAGCAGCCTCCTGGGGCGGAAGGGGGAGACCCAGTACTTC. The variable domain in full, with the rest retrieved from reference TRBV7-8 and TRBJ2-5, is GAGVSQSPRYKVAKRGQDVALRCDPISGHVSLFWYQQALGQGPEFLTYFQNEAQLDKSGLPSDRFFAERPEGSVSTLKIQRTQQEDSAVYLCASSLLGRKGETQYFGPGTRLLVL.

The chain couples TRBV29-1 to TRBJ2-4, with TRBD2 matching 16 bases. The V and J ends lost 6 bases and 6 bases, in that order; junction bases with no gene match: 14. Germline CDR1 and CDR2: SQVTM and ANQGSEA. The CDR3 has 18 amino acids. CDR3 region: CSVMGGLAGGPRGNIQYF. DNA for the CDR3: TGCAGCGTCATGGGGGGACTAGCGGGAGGGCCCCGGGGAAACATTCAGTACTTC. The complete variable domain, with remaining parts taken from reference TRBV29-1 and TRBJ2-4, reads SAVISQKPSRDICQRGTSLTIQCQVDSQVTMMFWYRQQPGQSLTLIATANQGSEATYESGFVIDKFPISRPNLTFSTLTVSNMSPEDSSIYLCSVMGGLAGGPRGNIQYFGAGTRLSVL.

The V and J genes are TRBV11-2 and TRBJ2-7, with D unclear. V was cut by 0 bases and J by 1 base, with 13 bases left in between. The CDR3 sequence is 16 residues long. Germline lookup yields CDR1 SGHAT and CDR2 FQNNGV. CDR3 bases: TGTGCCAGCAGCTTAGATTCGTATTCCAGTTCCTACGAGCAGTACTTC. Its translation: CASSLDSYSSSYEQYF.

The V and J genes are TRBV7-2 and TRBJ2-7; 9 bases fit TRBD1. The CDR3 length is 15 residues. Trimming cost V 5 bases and J 6 bases; bases outside gene matches: 11. Germline V gene sequence: CDR1 SGHTA, CDR2 FQGNSA. The CDR3, as DNA: TGTGCCAGCAGCCCCCGTAGGGGACAGGGTTCCGAGCAGTACTTC. Amino acid sequence: CASSPRRGQGSEQYF.

This clonotype was found a few times. The chain combines TRBV2 with TRBJ2-5; TRBD1 might be the D (5 bases). The CDR3 spans 14 residues. Trimming left V 5 bases short and J 2 bases short, with 12 bases between. CDR1 and CDR2 from the germline V gene are SNHLY and FYNNEI. For the CDR3, the DNA is TGTGCCAGCAGTTCTCAGGGATGGCAAGAGACCCAGTACTTC. It is translated as CASSSQGWQETQYF.

The chain has TRBV7-9 and TRBJ1-2, with 10 positions matching TRBD1. V lost 6 bases and J lost 2; bases outside the gene matches: 3. The length of the CDR3 is 14 residues. Germline-derived CDR1 and CDR2 are SEHNR and FQNEAQ (reference sequence). The CDR3 coding sequence is TGTGCCAGCAGACGGGGACAGGGGAACTATGGCTACACCTTC. It is translated as CASRRGQGNYGYTF.

This chain connects TRBV30 to TRBJ2-7; 7 nucleotides match TRBD2. V lost 0 bases to trimming and J lost 3 bases; unmatched junction nucleotides: 5. This CDR3 comprises 14 residues. CDR1 and CDR2 (germline): GTSNPN, SVGIG (reference sequence). CDR3 sequence reads: CAWSVPPGGYEQYF. In DNA form, the CDR3 reads TGTGCCTGGAGTGTACCTCCGGGAGGCTACGAGCAGTACTTC.

In regard to this clonotype: A much bigger clone sits one base away, suggesting this may be a read error. The chain is built from TRBV30 and TRBJ1-3; D possibly corresponds to TRBD1 (5 bases). Germline V lookup: CDR1 GTSNPN, CDR2 SVGIG (reference sequence). The CDR3 covers 14 residues. Deletions cut 5 bases from V and 4 bases from J, with 15 bases between. CDR3 amino acids: CAWQGGRSGNTIYF. Written as DNA, the CDR3 is TGTGCCTGGCAGGGAGGGAGATCCGGAAACACCATATATTTT.

The V call is TRBV20-1, the J call TRBJ2-1; 9 nucleotides agree with TRBD1. The CDR3 is made up of 15 amino acids. Germline assignment: CDR1 DFQATT and CDR2 SNEGSKA (reference sequence). The trim removed 6 bases at V and 4 bases at J, leaving 10 bases unmatched. The DNA of the CDR3 is TGCAGTGCCACGGCCCGGGACAGGGATTACAATGAGCAGTTCTTC. Amino acid sequence: CSATARDRDYNEQFF.

The gene calls are TRBV6-1 and TRBJ2-1, with a possible D match to TRBD1 (6 bases). The germline V gene has CDR1 MNHNS and CDR2 SASEGT. This CDR3 has 17 residues. The V end was cut by 3 bases, the J end by 0 bases, with 15 bases between. The CDR3, as DNA: TGTGCCAGCAGTGAGCTCCGACAGGAGATCTCCTACAATGAGCAGTTCTTC. It specifies CASSELRQEISYNEQFF.

The V gene is TRBV6-1, the J gene TRBJ1-5, with D maybe TRBD1 (5 bases). V was cut by 4 bases and J by 2 bases, with 15 bases left in between. Germline V lookup: CDR1 MNHNS, CDR2 SASEGT. The CDR3 length is 16 residues. CDR3 loop: CASSARGVVGNQPQHF. The DNA for the CDR3 is TGTGCCAGCAGTGCAAGAGGGGTGGTGGGCAATCAGCCCCAGCATTTT.

This clonotype was counted a single time. The genes are TRBV12-3 or TRBV12-4 and TRBJ2-7; D tentatively fits TRBD1 or TRBD2 (6 bases each). This CDR3 contains 12 residues. V lost 8 bases to trimming and J lost 5 bases, with 13 bases between them. CDR3: CASSWGDNEQYF. In nucleotides, the CDR3 is TGTGCCAGCTCCTGGGGGGACAACGAGCAGTACTTC.

This clonotype was picked up many times. The rearrangement uses TRBV12-3 or TRBV12-4 and TRBJ1-1; 11 nucleotides match TRBD1. The CDR3 consists of 16 residues. Losses at the gene ends were 7 bases for V and 5 bases for J; bases not matched to a gene: 12. In nucleotides, the CDR3 is TGTGCCAGCAAATCCCTCGGGACAGGGGGAAATACTGAAGCTTTCTTT. Its protein product is CASKSLGTGGNTEAFF.

This clonotype has at least ten counts. The CDR3 region has the DNA TGTGCCAGCAGTGCTAGCTCCTACAATGAGCAGTTCTTC. The encoded protein is CASSASSYNEQFF. The rearrangement uses TRBV2 and TRBJ2-1; no clear D. The CDR3 is 13 amino acids. CDR1 is SNHLY and CDR2 is FYNNEI in the germline V gene. V was trimmed by 4 bases and J by 0 bases, leaving 4 bases between them.

This clonotype was observed many times. The V and J genes are TRBV28 and TRBJ2-1; 7 nucleotides match TRBD2. Germline trimming cut 5 bases from V and 8 bases from J; bases unmatched to any gene: 6. The CDR3 is 13 residues long. Germline lookup yields CDR1 MDHEN and CDR2 SYDVKM. The CDR3 loop is CASSGGTTDEQFF. The CDR3 nucleotides are TGTGCCAGCAGTGGAGGGACTACCGATGAGCAGTTCTTC.